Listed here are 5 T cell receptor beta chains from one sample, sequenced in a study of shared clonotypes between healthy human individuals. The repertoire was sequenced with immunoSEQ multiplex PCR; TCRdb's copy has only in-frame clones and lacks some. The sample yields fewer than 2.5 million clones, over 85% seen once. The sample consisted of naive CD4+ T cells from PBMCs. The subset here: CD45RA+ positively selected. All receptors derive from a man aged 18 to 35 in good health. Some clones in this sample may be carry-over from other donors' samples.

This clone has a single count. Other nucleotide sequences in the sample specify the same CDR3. CDR3 protein: CASSDTSGSTDTQYF. CDR3 in DNA: TGCGCCAGCAGCGATACTAGCGGTAGCACAGATACGCAGTATTTT. The genes are TRBV5-1 and TRBJ2-3, with 8 positions matching TRBD2. CDR3 length equals 15 residues. V lost 4 bases to trimming and J lost 0 bases; unmatched junction nucleotides: 4. Germline V gene data show CDR1 as SGHRS and CDR2 as YFSETQ.

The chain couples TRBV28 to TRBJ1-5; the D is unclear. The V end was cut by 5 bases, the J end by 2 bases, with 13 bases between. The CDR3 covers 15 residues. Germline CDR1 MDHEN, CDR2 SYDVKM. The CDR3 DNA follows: TGTGCCAGCAGTCCCCTCCGCGGCCGCAATCAGCCCCAGCATTTT. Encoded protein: CASSPLRGRNQPQHF.

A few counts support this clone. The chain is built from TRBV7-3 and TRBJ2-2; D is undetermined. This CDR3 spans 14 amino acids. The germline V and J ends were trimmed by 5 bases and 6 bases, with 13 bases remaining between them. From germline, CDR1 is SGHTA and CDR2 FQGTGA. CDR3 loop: CASSQNSYPGELFF. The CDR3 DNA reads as TGTGCCAGCAGCCAGAATAGCTATCCCGGGGAGCTGTTTTTT.

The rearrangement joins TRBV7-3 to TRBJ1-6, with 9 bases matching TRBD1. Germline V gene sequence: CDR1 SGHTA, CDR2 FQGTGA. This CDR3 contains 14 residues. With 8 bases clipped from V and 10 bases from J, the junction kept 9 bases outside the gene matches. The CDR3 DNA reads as TGTGCCAGCGGGTACAGGGGGCCCGAGTCACCCCTCCACTTT. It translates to CASGYRGPESPLHF.

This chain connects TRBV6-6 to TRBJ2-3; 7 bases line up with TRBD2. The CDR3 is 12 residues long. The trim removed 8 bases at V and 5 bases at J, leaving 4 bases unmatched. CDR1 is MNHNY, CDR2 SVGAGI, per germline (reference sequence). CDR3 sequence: CASGRAQDTQYF. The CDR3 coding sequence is TGTGCCAGCGGGAGGGCCCAAGATACGCAGTATTTT.